A selection of T cell receptor beta chains follows, all from one sample in a study of T cell repertoires in cytomegalovirus infection. TCRdb itself ran the reads through MiXCR, one entry per CDR3 protein. The data contain about 260,000 distinct CDR3 sequences, approximately 15% of them seen just once; the ten biggest clones take up 8.8%. The material sequenced was PBMCs. All receptors come from a human donor in good health (CMV status not recorded). Some clones in this sample may be carry-over from other donors' samples. The CDR3 runs from the conserved cysteine through the conserved F or W. Clone size appears in some rows only: once, few, many, or a class for an expanded clone.

size: .; V: TRBV20-1; CDR3: CSAREAGQGRFEQYF
size: .; V: TRBV12-3/TRBV12-4; CDR3: CASSLSRDTREAFF
size: few; V: TRBV12-3/TRBV12-4; CDR3: CASSFVGVYTQYF
size: few; V: TRBV20-1; CDR3: CSSPGSGFGNTIYF
size: .; V: TRBV6-2/TRBV6-3; CDR3: CASRRQNTEAFF
size: many; V: TRBV10-3; CDR3: CAISDRTRTMNTEAFF
size: many; V: TRBV7-2; CDR3: CASSSPSGGSYGKQYF
size: many; V: TRBV11-3; CDR3: CASSPQGGGSYNEQFF
size: .; V: TRBV6-6; CDR3: CASSYPGLAGEYEQFF
size: many; V: TRBV7-2; CDR3: CASSFQITDTQYF
size: many; V: TRBV7-2; CDR3: CASSWGDSEYQPQHF
size: few; V: TRBV6-1; CDR3: CASSENVGGNTEAFF
size: few; V: TRBV20-1; CDR3: CSARDKDGTGIYEQYF
size: .; V: TRBV25-1; CDR3: CASSEYLRQPQHF
size: few; V: TRBV6-6; CDR3: CASSRPGLDQETQYF
size: .; V: TRBV19; CDR3: CASSDNGLAGDTQYF
size: .; V: TRBV27; CDR3: CASRRQQNTGELFF
size: few; V: TRBV29-1; CDR3: CSVGPGIDTQYF
size: few; V: TRBV7-9; CDR3: CASSHPRTGDPDTQYF
size: .; V: TRBV6-4; CDR3: CASSPSRDNHEQYF
size: .; V: TRBV9; CDR3: CASSVDGFGGESPLHF
size: many; V: TRBV28; CDR3: CASHASRGLGEQYF
size: many; V: TRBV7-8; CDR3: CASSSSTQYF
size: many; V: TRBV7-3; CDR3: CASSPRGRETQYF
size: many; V: TRBV12-3/TRBV12-4; CDR3: CASSLQSSGNTIYF
size: .; V: TRBV20-1; CDR3: CSALRLAGDSYNEQFF
size: many; V: TRBV7-9; CDR3: CASSRPITDTQYF
size: .; V: TRBV7-2; CDR3: CASSFSGLAGETQYF
size: .; V: TRBV7-9; CDR3: CASSPRTSGDTDTQYF
size: few; V: TRBV6-5; CDR3: CASHARGFNQPQHF
size: .; V: TRBV20-1; CDR3: CSAAPGGRYEQYF
size: few; V: TRBV7-8; CDR3: CASRLAALSYEQYF
size: .; V: TRBV7-3; CDR3: CASSMAGKWFF
size: many; V: TRBV6-1; CDR3: CASSGSQFF
size: many; V: TRBV19; CDR3: CASSTRPGQGVLKPQHF